These 3 T cell receptor beta chains originate from one sample sequenced in a study of T cells after yellow fever vaccination. MiXCR, run by TCRdb on the 5' RACE reads, gives a single entry per CDR3 protein. The profile covers a few hundred thousand distinct CDR3 sequences, with about 10% appearing a single time and 3% to 4% taken by the ten largest. This specimen was CD4+ T cells sorted from PBMCs, taken 5 days after the yellow fever booster vaccination. The receptors shown here come from a man in his late teens or twenties who received the YFV17D yellow fever vaccine.

This clonotype was observed a handful of times. The V and J genes are TRBV7-2 and TRBJ2-5; D may be TRBD2 (6 bases). The germline gives CDR1 SGHTA, CDR2 FQGNSA. CDR3 length equals 13 residues. The V end lost 5 bases, the J end lost 9 bases, and 16 bases lay between the germline ends. The CDR3 is CASSPRPGGAQYF. CDR3 bases: TGTGCCAGCAGCCCCAGGCCAGGCGGGGCCCAGTACTTC.

With regard to this clonotype: At one of its ends the junction is not consistent with the germline gene, which may arise from a read error. The V and J genes are TRBV7-2 and TRBJ2-1; 12 nucleotides match TRBD2. Germline CDR1 SGHTA, CDR2 FQGNSA. This CDR3 is built from 16 residues. Written as DNA, the CDR3 is TGTGCCAGCAGCTTAGGCCCTAGCGGGGGGGCCGGGGAGCAGATCTTC. Its protein product is CASSLGPSGGAGEQIF.

Only a few counts were recorded for this clonotype. This chain links TRBV5-1 with TRBJ2-5; tentatively, D is TRBD1 (5 bases). V was trimmed by 0 bases and J by 2 bases, leaving 8 bases between them. The germline gives CDR1 SGHRS, CDR2 YFSETQ. The CDR3 sequence is 14 residues long. In DNA, the CDR3 is TGCGCCAGCAGCTTGGCAGACAGTCAAGAGACCCAGTACTTC. Its translation: CASSLADSQETQYF.